This TCR beta chain derives from a study of blood T cell repertoires in COVID-19. About the research overall: In each case, the material was cDNA or gDNA derived from T cells, B-cell-depleted T cells, or PBMCs.

Per the study methods: Researchers report that nucleated cell counts were estimated from reference gene primer amplification. TCRdb's table, derived via immunoSEQ multiplex PCR, lists solely in-frame clones and lacks some. Clonal size and the V and J genes are those of that table, whereas D and trimming came from the DNA. Of around 270,000 clones listed, around 84% are singletons. The CDR3 contains 15 residues. The V gene end was trimmed by 4 bases and the J gene end by 5 bases; junction bases not matched to a gene: 9. Germline CDR1 and CDR2: ENHRY and SYGVKD. This clone occurred once. This sequence was found in a woman between 35 and 50 years old who had recovered from COVID-19. This chain connects TRBV10-3 to TRBJ2-7, with 9 positions matching TRBD1. Sequencing was performed on peripheral blood. The CDR3 bases are TGTGCCATCAGTGGTGTAGGGACAGGGATCAACGAGCAGTACTTC. This sequence encodes CAISGVGTGINEQYF.